This TCR beta chain was observed in a study of blood T cell repertoires in COVID-19. Profiled with immunoSEQ multiplex PCR; TCRdb holds only in-frame clones, not every one. The data contain some 270,000 clones, about nine tenths of them seen just once; the ten biggest clones take up more than 1.5%. V trimming: 5 bases; J trimming: 4 bases; junction bases outside the gene matches: 7. This CDR3 region has 15 residues. Germline V lookup: CDR1 SGHTA, CDR2 FQGTGA. J is TRBJ2-2 and V is TRBV7-3; 7 positions match TRBD1. The sequence derives from a woman aged 55 to 70 who had recovered from COVID-19. Sample: PBMCs or T cells enriched from blood (not recorded which). CDR3 in DNA: TGTGCCAGCAGCGCCGGGACAGTGGGCACCGGGGAGCTGTTTTTT. Protein: CASSAGTVGTGELFF.